This T cell receptor beta chain was recorded in a study of cytomegalovirus exposure and HLA in healthy donors. Overall study results and limits: Subsequent analysis revealed that first-cohort TCR clusters tended to co-occur in the 95 to 150 validation repertoires. Listed as cytomegalovirus-associated were 150 to 200 TCR beta chains.

This CDR3 is built from 13 residues. V lost 0 bases to trimming and J lost 4 bases, with 3 bases between them. The germline V gene has CDR1 LGHNT and CDR2 FRNRAP. Notes on this clone: Its matching antigen is unknown.

Profiled with immunoSEQ multiplex PCR; TCRdb holds only in-frame clones, not every one. The table has approximately 98,000 clones, approximately 85% seen once. This TCR came from a woman aged 18-29 years in good health and CMV-seronegative. The sequenced sample was PBMCs. The chain couples TRBV12-5 to TRBJ2-2; D is undetermined. The CDR3, as DNA: TGTGCTAGTGGTTTGGTCGGCACCGGGGAGCTGTTTTTT. Protein: CASGLVGTGELFF.